Described below is a single T cell receptor beta chain sequence and its context. Its antigen is not known. Assay: immunoSEQ multiplex PCR; the TCRdb copy retains only in-frame clones and omits some. The table has more than 10,000 clones, under 80% seen once. Naive CD45RA+ and memory CD45RO+ CD4+ or CD8+ T cells were FACS-sorted. From germline, CDR1 is SQVTM and CDR2 ANQGSEA. Trimming shortened V by 8 bases and J by 8 bases, and 19 bases separated the two germline ends. There are 13 residues in the CDR3. This record comes from a study of regulatory dendritic cells for organ transplantation. Findings of the study overall: Considerable individual heterogeneity was seen in alloreactive memory CD8+ T cells. Naive CD4+ and CD8+ repertoires were highly diverse; memory CD8+ was most oligoclonal. Memory CD8+ clonal expansion seemed more limited with regulatory than mature dendritic cells.

The sample was memory CD8+ T cells from blood. Subset indicated: CD45RO+ memory T cells. The TCR sequence derives from a human donor in good health. This chain uses TRBV29-1 with TRBJ2-1; D possibly corresponds to TRBD1 (6 bases). CDR3 residues: CSLQSTGMDEQFF. The CDR3 DNA reads TGCAGCCTACAATCAACAGGGATGGATGAGCAGTTCTTC.